This TCR beta chain was obtained from a study of T-cell reconstitution after alpha-beta-depleted transplantation in children. Unique molecular identifiers were incorporated when the TCRbeta library was constructed. TCRdb reanalysed the PCR reads using MiXCR and keeps one entry per CDR3 protein. The sample includes approximately 800,000 distinct CDR3 sequences, about 16% of them seen just once. A remark on this clonotype: The antigen is undetermined.

Findings and caveats of the study: There were reportedly several hundred expanded graft clones from which alpha-beta T cells came about two months after transplant. Newly produced T cells mostly accounted for T-cell counts and diversity one year post-transplant. The origin of high day-60 TCRbeta diversity in some patients lay in surviving recipient T cells and thymic progenitors.

This TCR was recovered from a male patient under 18 who had a stem cell transplant for acute lymphoblastic leukemia, so the T cells may come from the graft donor. Specimen: PBMCs, mostly from graft donor cells, collected 360 days after TCRalphabeta/CD19-depleted stem cell transplant.

This CDR3 reads CASSLAGGVNSKAGELFF. As DNA, the CDR3 is TGTGCCAGCAGCTTGGCAGGGGGCGTTAATAGTAAGGCCGGGGAGCTGTTTTTT. The chain uses TRBV7-7 and TRBJ2-2; 8 positions agree with TRBD1. The germline V gene encodes CDR1 SSHAT and CDR2 FNYEAQ (reference sequence). This CDR3 is 18 amino acids long. Losses at the gene ends were 3 bases for V and 6 bases for J; bases not matched to a gene: 15.